This T cell receptor (beta chain) is from a study of Graves' ophthalmopathy and Graves' hyperthyroidism. The study, taken as a whole, reports: Forecasting of ophthalmopathy progression by the model achieved nearly 71% sensitivity and roughly 78% specificity. Blood also carried most expanded thyroid clonotypes exceeding 0.001 frequency.

J was trimmed by 3 bases and V by 2 bases; bases with no gene match: 4. The V gene's germline CDR1 is SNHLY and CDR2 FYNNEI. This CDR3 spans 16 amino acids. This clonotype was seen repeatedly, ten times or more. Antigen unknown. Diagnostic conclusions were grounded in clinical symptoms, serum thyroxine, TRAb, thyroid ultrasound and orbital computed tomography. The study amplified TCR beta CDR3 regions using RNA transcripts. Second-round multiplex PCR came after a first-round RT-PCR that employed HTBI primers. TCRdb analysed the multiplex PCR reads with MiXCR anew, one entry per CDR3 protein. This table has more than 1,000,000 distinct CDR3 sequences, roughly 35% appearing once.

This sequence originates from an adult man with Graves' hyperthyroidism. The chain joins TRBV2 to TRBJ1-6, with 7 nucleotides matching TRBD1. The sample taken for sequencing was peripheral blood or thyroid tissue (not recorded which). The CDR3 here is CASSESQGDYNSPLHF. The CDR3 nucleotides read TGTGCCAGCAGTGAATCCCAGGGGGACTATAATTCACCCCTCCACTTT.